This T cell receptor (beta chain) was captured by sequencing in a study of cytomegalovirus exposure and HLA in healthy donors. Study findings and constraints: Previous analysis showed most TCR beta V segments were productive about 90% or about 30% of the time. A later analysis linked a missense DCLRE1C variant to TCR beta V- and J-gene trimming.

As to this clone: The antigen is undetermined.

PCR was performed using 60 Vbeta and 13 Jbeta primers. Using immunoSEQ multiplex PCR, the repertoire was profiled, and TCRdb retains in-frame clones only, with some absent. The sample carries roughly 170,000 clones, 60% to 85% recorded once. The clonotype originates from a female donor in good health and CMV-seronegative. Material: PBMCs.

This CDR3 reads CATSKPGQNNSPLHF. The CDR3 DNA follows: TGTGCCACCAGCAAGCCGGGACAGAATAATTCACCCCTCCACTTT. This chain joins TRBV15 and TRBJ1-6, with TRBD1 identical over 7 bases. The CDR3 is made up of 15 amino acids. Germline V gene sequence: CDR1 LNHNV, CDR2 YYDKDF (reference sequence). Trimming cost V 4 bases and J 5 bases; bases outside gene matches: 5.